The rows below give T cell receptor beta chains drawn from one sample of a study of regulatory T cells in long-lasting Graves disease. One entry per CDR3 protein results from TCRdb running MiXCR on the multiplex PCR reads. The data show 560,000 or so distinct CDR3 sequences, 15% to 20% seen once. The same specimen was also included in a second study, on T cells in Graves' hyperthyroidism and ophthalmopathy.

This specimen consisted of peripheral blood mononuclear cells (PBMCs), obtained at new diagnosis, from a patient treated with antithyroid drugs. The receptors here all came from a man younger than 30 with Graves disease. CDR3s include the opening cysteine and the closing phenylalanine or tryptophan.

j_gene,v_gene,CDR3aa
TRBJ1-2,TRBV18,CASSGTGDYGYTF
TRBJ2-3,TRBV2,CASEETVSRTNTQYF
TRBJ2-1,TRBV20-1,CSAPTSGSTDEQFF
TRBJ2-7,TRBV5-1,CASSQDALLALTYEQYF
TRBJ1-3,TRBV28,CASEDSSSGNTIYF
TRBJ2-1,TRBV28,CATLPGGAYNEQFF
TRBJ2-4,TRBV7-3,CASSLGVGNIQYF
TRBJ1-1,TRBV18,CASSPRTGLITEAFF
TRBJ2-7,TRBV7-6,CASSLDRGSYEQYF
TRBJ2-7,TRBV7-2,CASSRKRYEQYF
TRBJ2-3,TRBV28,CASSPREIGRDTQYF
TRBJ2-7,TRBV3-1,CASSPGGGLAAYEQYF
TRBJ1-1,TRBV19,CASSISQGVTEAFF
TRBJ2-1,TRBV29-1,CSVESGSLTGEQFF
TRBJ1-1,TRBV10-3,CAISRLNTEAFF
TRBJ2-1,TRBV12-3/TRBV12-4,CASSLTGGPGNEQFF
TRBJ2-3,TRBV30,CAWSVGIRSDTQYF
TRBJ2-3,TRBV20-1,CSASIKFVRNPQLDTQYF
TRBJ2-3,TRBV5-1,CASRILGLGTDTQYF
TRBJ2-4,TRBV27,CASSLGRGVAKNIQYF
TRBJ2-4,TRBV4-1,CASSQASDLAKNIQYF
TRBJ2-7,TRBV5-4,CASSRRVGYEQYF
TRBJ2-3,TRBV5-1,CASSLEWTSSTDTQYF
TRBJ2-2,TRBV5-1,CASSLGLGPPPGELFF
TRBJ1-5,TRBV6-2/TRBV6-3,CATRPWDGGQPQHF